One sample yielded the 3 T cell receptor beta chains listed below, sequenced in a study of beta chain features in type 1 diabetes. Overall study results and limits: TCRB CDR3s were moderately but significantly shorter in Type 1 diabetes patients in all four CD4+ subsets.

Expressed TCRB transcripts were sequenced because the isolated RNA had all been reverse transcribed beforehand. The data were produced by immunoSEQ multiplex PCR, yet TCRdb's version contains in-frame clones alone and is incomplete. The repertoire holds 250,000 to 300,000 clones, with 20% to 25% as singletons. These receptors lack a known antigen. Sequenced sample: naive CD4+ T cells from blood. The receptors here all came from a woman in her thirties with type 1 diabetes.

There are a few counts of this clone. DNA for the CDR3: TGTGCCAGCAGTGACAGGGGGCGGCTGGATGAAAAACTGTTTTTT. It yields the protein CASSDRGRLDEKLFF. This chain connects TRBV28 to TRBJ1-4; TRBD1 aligns across 10 bases. V dropped 5 bases and J dropped 6; count of bases not matched to a gene: 6. This CDR3 has 15 amino acids. Per the germline V gene, CDR1 is MDHEN and CDR2 is SYDVKM.

This CDR3 is CASSIPGQGRSGYTF. The CDR3 bases are TGCGCCAGCAGCATCCCGGGACAGGGGCGATCTGGCTACACCTTC. The V and J genes are TRBV4-1 and TRBJ1-2, with 10 bases identical to TRBD1. Germline-derived CDR1 and CDR2 are MGHRA and YSYEKL. The CDR3 runs 15 residues. Losses at the gene ends were 5 bases for V and 7 bases for J; bases not matched to a gene: 10.

This clone appeared a few times. Here the CDR3 reads CASSFGLWNEQYF. CDR3 nucleotides: TGTGCCAGCTCGTTTGGGCTTTGGAACGAGCAGTACTTC. The chain recombines TRBV28 with TRBJ2-7; D remains ambiguous. This CDR3 is 13 amino acids long. Trimming removed 8 bases from V and 5 bases from J, with 16 bases in between. Germline CDR1 MDHEN, CDR2 SYDVKM.